What follows are 24 T cell receptor beta chains derived from one specimen sequenced in a study of T cell responses to AZD1222 COVID-19 vaccine. Generated by immunoSEQ multiplex PCR, the TCRdb table keeps only in-frame clones and is missing some. The table records fewer than 120,000 clones, roughly 92% of them present only once. The sequenced sample was peripheral blood, obtained 28 days after the second AZD1222 dose. All receptors come from an adult who received the AZD1222 COVID-19 vaccine.

This CDR3 is CASSATGFGTEAFF. CDR3 in DNA: TGCGCCAGCAGCGCGACAGGGTTTGGCACTGAAGCTTTCTTT. The V gene is TRBV5-1, the J gene TRBJ1-1, with 7 bases matching TRBD1. The V gene's germline CDR1 is SGHRS and CDR2 YFSETQ. The CDR3 is 14 residues long. After removal of 4 bases from V and 4 bases from J, the junction contained 7 bases not matched to a gene.

This chain joins TRBV3-1 (or the pseudogene TRBV3-2) and TRBJ2-1; 13 positions match TRBD2. Germline V CDR1 and CDR2: LGHDT, YNNKEL (reference sequence). The V gene end was trimmed by 4 bases and the J gene end by 5 bases; junction bases not matched to a gene: 8. There are 17 residues in the CDR3. This CDR3 is CASSRRGGTSGNNEQFF. As DNA, the CDR3 is TGTGCCAGCAGCCGAAGGGGCGGGACTAGCGGGAACAATGAGCAGTTCTTC.

The chain has TRBV3-1 (or the pseudogene TRBV3-2) and TRBJ2-5; TRBD1 matches at 8 bases. In germline, CDR1 is LGHDT, CDR2 YNNKEL (reference sequence). There are 13 residues in the CDR3. V lost 8 bases and J lost 3; bases outside the gene matches: 5. Here the CDR3 DNA reads TGTGCCAGCTCTCGGACAGGGAAAGAGACCCAGTACTTC. It codes for CASSRTGKETQYF.

This clone was counted once. The chain combines TRBV4-1 with TRBJ2-2; TRBD2 aligns across 8 bases. The ends lost 0 bases at V and 6 bases at J; junction bases unmatched: 12. Germline V gene lookup returns CDR1 MGHRA and CDR2 YSYEKL. The CDR3 extends over 18 amino acids. The CDR3 is CASSQDRSGGRWAGELFF. The CDR3 region has the DNA TGCGCCAGCAGCCAAGATAGGAGCGGGGGCCGGTGGGCCGGGGAGCTGTTTTTT.

This clone was counted a single time. The V and J genes are TRBV5-4 and TRBJ2-2; weak D call: TRBD1 (5 bases). Trimming removed 2 bases from V and 4 bases from J, with 9 bases in between. The CDR3 runs to 14 residues. The germline CDR1 and CDR2 sequences are SGHNT and YYREEE (reference sequence). The CDR3 sequence is CASSLEQGTGELFF. The CDR3 DNA reads TGTGCCAGCAGCTTAGAGCAGGGCACCGGGGAGCTGTTTTTT.

The rearrangement links TRBV7-2 to TRBJ2-1; 11 nucleotides match TRBD2. Germline loops: CDR1 SGHTA, CDR2 FQGNSA. CDR3 length: 18 amino acids. After removal of 6 bases from V and 4 bases from J, the junction contained 14 bases not matched to a gene. The CDR3 DNA is TGTGCCAGCAGAGTTTCCTCCCTTAGCGGGGGGGCATACAATGAGCAGTTCTTC. Translated: CASRVSSLSGGAYNEQFF.

CDR3 residues: CAIRSGDGGETQYF. For the CDR3, the DNA is TGTGCCATTAGATCCGGGGACGGGGGAGAGACCCAGTACTTC. This chain uses TRBV10-3 with TRBJ2-5; a weak D match, TRBD2 (6 bases). V lost 9 bases and J lost 4, with 18 bases in between. Germline V gene data show CDR1 as ENHRY and CDR2 as SYGVKD. The CDR3 has 14 amino acids.

The J gene is TRBJ2-3, the V gene TRBV10-3; D tentatively reads TRBD1 or TRBD2 (6 bases each). The CDR3 totals 15 residues. Between the trimmed V and J ends, which lost 7 bases and 2 bases, there was a span of 16 bases. The germline gives CDR1 ENHRY, CDR2 SYGVKD. The DNA of the CDR3 is TGTGCCATCACCGAGGCGGGACAAAACACAGATACGCAGTATTTT. It specifies CAITEAGQNTDTQYF.

The chain joins TRBV7-2 to TRBJ1-6; TRBD1 agrees at 10 bases. CDR3 length: 17 residues. Germline V gene lookup returns CDR1 SGHTA and CDR2 FQGNSA. V lost 4 bases to trimming and J lost 6 bases; unmatched junction nucleotides: 9. CDR3 loop: CASSSRPTGGGNSPLHF. Written as DNA, the CDR3 is TGTGCCAGCAGCTCCCGTCCGACAGGGGGCGGTAATTCACCCCTCCACTTT.

The chain carries TRBV7-2 and TRBJ1-2; no reliable D call. V shed 2 bases and J shed 5 bases, with 18 bases lying between them. The V gene's germline CDR1 is SGHTA and CDR2 FQGNSA. The CDR3 totals 16 residues. CDR3 sequence: CASSLIGTVLEYGYTF. The CDR3 nucleotides are TGTGCCAGCAGCTTAATTGGTACAGTCTTGGAGTATGGCTACACCTTC.

The CDR3 loop reads CASSLGGGNTGELFF. The CDR3 bases are TGTGCCAGCAGCTTAGGAGGGGGGAACACCGGGGAGCTGTTTTTT. The gene calls are TRBV5-6 and TRBJ2-2; D tentatively fits TRBD1 or TRBD2 (6 bases each). The germline V and J ends were trimmed by 2 bases and 1 base, with 9 bases remaining between them. The CDR3 loop spans 15 amino acids. CDR1 SGHDT and CDR2 YYEEEE come from the germline V gene.

This clone was seen a few times. The chain joins TRBV18 to TRBJ1-4, with D hard to call. Trimming pared 0 bases from V and 7 bases from J, leaving 15 bases between. The V gene's germline CDR1 is KGHSH and CDR2 LQKENI. This CDR3 has 16 amino acids. The CDR3 loop reads CASSPPSASASEKLFF. CDR3 nucleotides: TGTGCCAGCTCACCACCGTCGGCGAGCGCCTCTGAAAAACTGTTTTTT.

J is TRBJ1-1 and V is TRBV14; no definite D call. V shed 1 base and J shed 5 bases, with 8 bases lying between them. The CDR3 contains 13 residues. The germline CDR1 and CDR2 sequences are SGHDN and FVKESK. This CDR3 is CASSQAGDTEAFF. CDR3 DNA: TGTGCCAGCAGCCAAGCTGGTGATACTGAAGCTTTCTTT.

The chain combines TRBV7-8 with TRBJ2-2; no reliable D call. The germline CDR1 and CDR2 sequences are SGHVS and FQNEAQ. The V end lost 5 bases, the J end lost 3 bases, and 10 bases lay between the germline ends. The CDR3 has 14 amino acids. DNA for the CDR3: TGTGCCAGCAGCCCCCTTAGTCACACCGGGGAGCTGTTTTTT. Translating gives CASSPLSHTGELFF.

The V gene is TRBV6-2 or TRBV6-3, the J gene TRBJ1-1; TRBD1 matches 7 bases. The CDR3 covers 16 residues. The germline gives CDR1 MNHEY, CDR2 SVGEGT. The V and J ends lost 7 bases and 4 bases, in that order; junction bases with no gene match: 15. The DNA of the CDR3 is TGTGCCAGCACCCCCCGACGGGAAAGGGGGCTCACTGAAGCTTTCTTT. Its translation: CASTPRRERGLTEAFF.

The rearrangement joins TRBV18 to TRBJ1-6; TRBD1 agrees at 11 bases. In germline, CDR1 is KGHSH, CDR2 LQKENI. V lost 1 base, J lost 9 bases, and 2 bases stayed unmatched. CDR3 length equals 15 residues. CDR3 DNA: TGTGCCAGCTCACCACGGACAGGGGGCTTTTCACCCCTCCACTTT. Translated, it gives CASSPRTGGFSPLHF.

The CDR3 loop reads CASSPGTGPVPTEAFF. CDR3 sequence (DNA): TGTGCCAGCAGTCCCGGGACAGGCCCGGTTCCCACTGAAGCTTTCTTT. The chain links TRBV6-2 or TRBV6-3 to TRBJ1-1, with 8 bases lining up with TRBD1. The CDR3 spans 16 residues. Germline V gene lookup returns CDR1 MNHEY and CDR2 SVGEGT. With V trimmed by 5 bases and J by 4 bases, 12 bases remained unmatched.

The chain links TRBV4-3 to TRBJ1-4; 9 bases are a match to TRBD1. Germline CDR1 is LGHNA and CDR2 is YSLEER. The V and J ends lost 0 bases and 7 bases, in that order; junction bases with no gene match: 6. The CDR3 totals 16 residues. CDR3 residues: CASSQEPGTGSEKLFF. In DNA, the CDR3 is TGCGCCAGCAGCCAAGAGCCCGGGACAGGGAGTGAAAAACTGTTTTTT.

This chain connects TRBV18 to TRBJ1-2; no clear D. This CDR3 contains 13 residues. From germline, CDR1 is KGHSH and CDR2 LQKENI. V was trimmed by 1 base and J by 3 bases, leaving 6 bases between them. The CDR3 DNA is TGTGCCAGCTCACCACTGGAGGACTATGGCTACACCTTC. Protein: CASSPLEDYGYTF.

The gene calls are TRBV20-1 and TRBJ1-1; D is possibly TRBD1 (6 bases). V was cut by 5 bases and J by 5 bases, with 9 bases left in between. The CDR3 runs 11 residues. Germline V CDR1 and CDR2: DFQATT, SNEGSKA (reference sequence). The DNA for the CDR3 is TGCAGTGCTCAAGGGGGTACTGAAGCTTTCTTT. Its protein product is CSAQGGTEAFF.

This sequence joins TRBV29-1 and TRBJ2-7; TRBD1 matches 7 bases. Trimming removed 3 bases from V and 2 bases from J; junction bases left unmatched: 1. CDR1 is SQVTM and CDR2 is ANQGSEA in the germline V gene. The CDR3 runs 12 residues. CDR3 coding DNA: TGCAGCGTTGAGGGACAGACCTACGAGCAGTACTTC. Its protein product is CSVEGQTYEQYF.

The chain uses TRBV5-1 and TRBJ2-7; D may be TRBD2 (6 bases). V was clipped by 1 base and J by 2 bases, with 10 bases between them. Germline loops: CDR1 SGHRS, CDR2 YFSETQ. The CDR3 spans 14 residues. This CDR3 reads CASSLWPGAYEQYF. Here the CDR3 DNA reads TGCGCCAGCAGCTTGTGGCCGGGAGCCTACGAGCAGTACTTC.

The chain carries TRBV7-8 and TRBJ1-5; D ambiguous. The CDR3 spans 14 residues. V was pared by 0 bases and J by 0 bases, with 3 bases between. Germline V gives CDR1 SGHVS, CDR2 FQNEAQ. The CDR3: CASSLADSNQPQHF. DNA for the CDR3: TGTGCCAGCAGCTTAGCCGATAGCAATCAGCCCCAGCATTTT.

The chain employs TRBV6-5 and TRBJ2-7; weak D call: TRBD1 (7 bases). Trimming removed 8 bases at V and 3 bases at J, with 20 bases between. This CDR3 is built from 15 residues. CDR1 MNHEY and CDR2 SVGAGI come from the germline V gene. The DNA of the CDR3 is TGTGCCAGCTCAATGGTACCAGGGGGGTTCTACGAGCAGTACTTC. As protein: CASSMVPGGFYEQYF.